A single sample is the source of the 27 T cell receptor beta chains below, sequenced in a study of T cells in localized non-small cell lung cancer. Profiled with immunoSEQ multiplex PCR; TCRdb holds only in-frame clones, not every one. The profile shows some 11,000 clones, roughly 90% of them singletons. The specimen comprised peripheral blood, sampled before any cancer treatment. The receptor set was obtained from a male donor at least 60 years old with stage III lung adenocarcinoma.

This chain links TRBV7-2 with TRBJ2-7; no reliable D call. CDR3 length: 15 amino acids. Looked up from germline, CDR1 is SGHTA and CDR2 is FQGNSA. V lost 3 bases to trimming and J lost 2 bases, with 14 bases between them. The CDR3: CASSLASNSPYEQYF. Here the CDR3 DNA reads TGTGCCAGCAGCTTGGCGAGTAACTCCCCCTACGAGCAGTACTTC.

J is TRBJ1-2 and V is TRBV6-6, with a possible D match to TRBD1 (6 bases). Deletions cut 2 bases from V and 7 bases from J, with 11 bases between. Per the germline V gene, CDR1 is MNHNY and CDR2 is SVGAGI (reference sequence). This CDR3 contains 13 residues. CDR3 protein: CASSYGTPPGYTF. The CDR3, as DNA: TGTGCCAGCAGTTACGGGACACCGCCTGGCTACACCTTC.

V and J are TRBV7-9 and TRBJ1-2; D uncertain. The V end was cut by 5 bases, the J end by 8 bases, with 12 bases between. The CDR3 is 12 amino acids. Germline lookup yields CDR1 SEHNR and CDR2 FQNEAQ (reference sequence). CDR3 coding DNA: TGTGCCAGCAGCACCCGACACCTAGGCTACACCTTC. This sequence encodes CASSTRHLGYTF. The variable domain in full, with the rest retrieved from reference TRBV7-9 and TRBJ1-2, is DTGVSQNPRHKITKRGQNVTFRCDPISEHNRLYWYRQTLGQGPEFLTYFQNEAQLEKSRLLSDRFSAERPKGSFSTLEIQRTEQGDSAMYLCASSTRHLGYTFGSGTRLTVV.

The chain is built from TRBV7-3 and TRBJ2-1; D might be TRBD1 or TRBD2, each matching 6 bases. Germline V gene data show CDR1 as SGHTA and CDR2 as FQGTGA. Deletions cut 3 bases from V and 0 bases from J, with 12 bases between. The CDR3 runs to 16 residues. This CDR3 is CASSFTRGGSYNEQFF. The CDR3 nucleotides read TGTGCCAGCAGCTTTACCAGGGGAGGCTCCTACAATGAGCAGTTCTTC.

The J gene is TRBJ2-1, the V gene TRBV7-8; no clear D. CDR1 and CDR2 from the germline V gene are SGHVS and FQNEAQ. CDR3 length equals 17 residues. V was shortened by 1 base and J by 10 bases, with 23 bases between the two germline ends. CDR3 sequence: CASSLEPRTIGASEQFF. CDR3 sequence (DNA): TGTGCCAGCAGCTTAGAACCCCGGACCATTGGAGCCAGCGAGCAGTTCTTC.

This chain uses TRBV19 with TRBJ1-5; 7 bases agree with TRBD1. J gave up 2 bases and V 5 bases, and 6 bases lay outside the gene matches. CDR3 length equals 15 residues. Per germline, CDR1 LNHDA and CDR2 SQIVND (reference sequence). The CDR3 nucleotides are TGTGCCAGTAGTTCGACAGGGCTTGGCAATCAGCCCCAGCATTTT. It encodes CASSSTGLGNQPQHF.

This clone came up once. The V call is TRBV5-1, the J call TRBJ1-1; TRBD1 matches 10 bases. The CDR3 is 16 residues long. Germline V lookup: CDR1 SGHRS, CDR2 YFSETQ. Germline trimming cut 3 bases from V and 3 bases from J; bases unmatched to any gene: 8. CDR3 residues: CASSSLIGTGDTEAFF. The DNA for the CDR3 is TGCGCCAGCAGCTCCCTAATCGGGACAGGGGACACTGAAGCTTTCTTT.

The chain links TRBV29-1 to TRBJ1-1; 8 positions match TRBD1. The germline CDR1 and CDR2 sequences are SQVTM and ANQGSEA. The CDR3 spans 11 residues. In DNA form, the CDR3 reads TGCGGATATACAGGGGGCACTGAAGCTTTCTTT. It yields the protein CGYTGGTEAFF.

The chain is built from TRBV11-2 and TRBJ1-6; D ambiguous. Germline values: CDR1 SGHAT, CDR2 FQNNGV. The CDR3 sequence is 15 residues long. The V gene lost 1 base and the J gene lost 3 bases, with 7 bases spanning the gap. In DNA form, the CDR3 reads TGTGCCAGCAGCTTAGGGGAGTACTATAATTCACCCCTCCACTTT. Amino acids: CASSLGEYYNSPLHF.

The chain combines TRBV27 with TRBJ1-5; D is ambiguous. Germline-derived CDR1 and CDR2 are MNHEY and SMNVEV (reference sequence). V shed 3 bases and J shed 0 bases, with 3 bases lying between them. The CDR3 covers 13 residues. CDR3 bases: TGTGCCAGCAGTTTTGTTAGCAATCAGCCCCAGCATTTT. Its translation: CASSFVSNQPQHF.

The CDR3 spells CATRDSANYGYTF. The CDR3 coding sequence is TGTGCCACCCGAGACAGCGCTAACTATGGCTACACCTTC. The chain employs TRBV19 and TRBJ1-2; a weak D match, TRBD1 (5 bases). This CDR3 comprises 13 residues. Trimming took 10 bases from V and 0 from J, leaving 12 bases between them. Germline assignment: CDR1 LNHDA and CDR2 SQIVND (reference sequence).

The chain is built from TRBV7-8 and TRBJ2-2; D is ambiguous. The germline CDR1 and CDR2 sequences are SGHVS and FQNEAQ. The length of the CDR3 is 16 residues. With 2 bases removed from V and 0 bases from J, the gap between germline ends came to 10 bases. Written as DNA, the CDR3 is TGTGCCAGCAGCTTAAAAGCGCAGGCGAACACCGGGGAGCTGTTTTTT. It encodes CASSLKAQANTGELFF.

V usage is TRBV6-6 and J usage is TRBJ1-4, with a possible D match to TRBD1 (6 bases). The V and J ends lost 5 bases and 5 bases respectively, with 15 bases between them. From germline, CDR1 is MNHNY and CDR2 SVGAGI (reference sequence). This CDR3 comprises 15 residues. The CDR3 DNA reads as TGTGCCAGCAGTCCCCCAGGGGCCAGCAATGAAAAACTGTTTTTT. Amino acids: CASSPPGASNEKLFF.

The chain combines TRBV6-6 with TRBJ2-5; the D gene could be TRBD1 or TRBD2 (5 bases each). Trimming took 2 bases from V and 5 from J, leaving 9 bases between them. The CDR3 is 13 amino acids. Germline CDR1 MNHNY, CDR2 SVGAGI (reference sequence). CDR3 DNA sequence: TGTGCCAGCAGTTACAGGTGGGGGGAGACCCAGTACTTC. This sequence encodes CASSYRWGETQYF.

Only one count was recorded for this clone. The rearrangement joins TRBV28 to TRBJ1-5; the D is unclear. The length of the CDR3 is 11 residues. V lost 4 bases, J lost 3 bases, and 1 base lay in between. Germline V lookup: CDR1 MDHEN, CDR2 SYDVKM. The CDR3 nucleotides are TGTGCCAGCAGTTACAATCAGCCCCAGCATTTT. Its protein product is CASSYNQPQHF.

The rearrangement joins TRBV6-6 to TRBJ1-3; TRBD1 agrees at 8 bases. This CDR3 has 15 amino acids. J gave up 1 base and V 6 bases, and 5 bases lay outside the gene matches. Germline V lookup: CDR1 MNHNY, CDR2 SVGAGI (reference sequence). The CDR3 DNA follows: TGTGCCAGCAGCGGTACAGGGGGGTCTGGAAACACCATATATTTT. It is translated as CASSGTGGSGNTIYF.

In regard to this clone: Other DNA sequences in this specimen translate into the identical CDR3. The V call is TRBV6-6, the J call TRBJ1-5; D uncertain. V dropped 9 bases and J dropped 4 bases, with 13 bases sitting between them. CDR3 size: 13 residues. Germline CDR1 and CDR2: MNHNY and SVGAGI (reference sequence). The CDR3 is CASKRSENQPQHF. The CDR3 DNA reads as TGTGCCAGTAAAAGGAGCGAAAATCAGCCCCAGCATTTT.

The chain recombines TRBV30 with TRBJ2-1; D perhaps matches TRBD2 (6 bases). From germline, CDR1 is GTSNPN and CDR2 SVGIG (reference sequence). The CDR3 contains 13 residues. The CDR3 coding sequence is TGTGTCCTCAGGCTAGCGAGAAGGAATGAGCAGTTCTTC. Translating it yields CVLRLARRNEQFF. Together with reference TRBV30 and TRBJ2-1, the CDR3 gives the full variable domain: SQTIHQWPATLVQPVGSPLSLECTVEGTSNPNLYWYRQAAGRGLQLLFYSVGIGQISSEVPQNLSASRPQDRQFILSSKKLLLSDSGFYLCVLRLARRNEQFFGPGTRLTVL.

The V and J genes are TRBV5-1 and TRBJ2-1; perhaps TRBD2 as D (6 bases). V was trimmed by 1 base and J by 0 bases, leaving 11 bases between them. The germline CDR1 and CDR2 sequences are SGHRS and YFSETQ. This CDR3 is 16 amino acids long. The CDR3 bases are TGCGCCAGCAGCTTGAACAGCGGGCTCTCCTACAATGAGCAGTTCTTC. This gives the protein CASSLNSGLSYNEQFF.

The rearrangement joins TRBV27 to TRBJ1-5; D is ambiguous. The V end lost 2 bases, the J end lost 4 bases, and 6 bases lay between the germline ends. Germline V gives CDR1 MNHEY, CDR2 SMNVEV (reference sequence). The CDR3 is 13 residues long. For the CDR3, the DNA is TGTGCCAGCAGTTTACGGGAGAATCAGCCCCAGCATTTT. Its translation: CASSLRENQPQHF.

This chain connects TRBV7-6 to TRBJ2-5, with TRBD1 identical over 10 bases. V lost 1 base and J lost 4; bases outside the gene matches: 9. Germline V lookup: CDR1 SGHVS, CDR2 FNYEAQ. The length of the CDR3 is 17 residues. CDR3 in amino acids: CASSLEGTGVRGETQYF. The CDR3 region has the DNA TGTGCCAGCAGCTTAGAAGGGACAGGGGTCAGGGGAGAGACCCAGTACTTC.

The V call is TRBV7-2, the J call TRBJ2-2; D is unclear. The CDR3 has 13 residues. V shed 2 bases and J shed 2 bases, with 3 bases lying between them. Germline values: CDR1 SGHTA, CDR2 FQGNSA. This CDR3 reads CASSLRNTGELFF. The DNA of the CDR3 is TGTGCCAGCAGCTTAAGAAACACCGGGGAGCTGTTTTTT.

The V gene is TRBV30, the J gene TRBJ2-5; the D is unclear. The DNA end lines up better with TRBJ2-7; the J call may be wrong. CDR1 GTSNPN and CDR2 SVGIG come from the germline V gene (reference sequence). This CDR3 is 13 amino acids long. CDR3 DNA sequence: TGTGCCTGGAGTGTACCGGGCGCCTACGAGCAGTACTTC. It yields the protein CAWSVPGAYEQYF.

This chain links TRBV2 with TRBJ1-1; D gene ambiguous. Germline values: CDR1 SNHLY, CDR2 FYNNEI. This CDR3 is built from 13 residues. V lost 6 bases to trimming and J lost 0 bases, with 8 bases between them. The CDR3 loop is CASRRALNTEAFF. CDR3 in DNA: TGTGCCAGCAGGAGGGCCCTGAACACTGAAGCTTTCTTT.

The rearrangement uses TRBV9 and TRBJ2-7; D perhaps matches TRBD2 (6 bases). CDR1 SGDLS and CDR2 YYNGEE come from the germline V gene. The CDR3 spans 14 residues. V gave up 0 bases and J gave up 0 bases, with 7 bases separating them. CDR3 protein: CASSVGRASYEQYF. In nucleotides, the CDR3 is TGTGCCAGCAGCGTAGGGAGGGCCTCCTACGAGCAGTACTTC.

The J gene is TRBJ1-2, the V gene TRBV27, with 8 bases lining up with TRBD1. The CDR3 is 14 residues long. The junction had 5 bases not matched to a gene; V was cut back by 6 bases and J by 2 bases. Germline loops: CDR1 MNHEY, CDR2 SMNVEV (reference sequence). CDR3 in DNA: TGTGCCAGCAGGGGACAGGTCAACAACTATGGCTACACCTTC. Residues: CASRGQVNNYGYTF.

The V and J genes are TRBV30 and TRBJ1-5, with D possibly matching TRBD1 (6 bases). Per germline, CDR1 GTSNPN and CDR2 SVGIG (reference sequence). CDR3 length: 16 amino acids. The V and J ends lost 1 base and 1 base respectively, with 14 bases between them. This chain's CDR3 is CAWSDTGRYSNQPQHF. The CDR3 DNA sequence: TGTGCCTGGAGTGATACAGGGCGATACAGCAATCAGCCCCAGCATTTT.